These T cell receptor beta chains were read from a single sample in a study of cytomegalovirus exposure and HLA in healthy donors. TCRdb's copy holds only in-frame clones and misses some; the assay was immunoSEQ multiplex PCR. The sample lists about 250,000 clones; approximately 70% were seen once. Input material: PBMCs. All receptors derive from a female donor in good health and CMV-seronegative. Both conserved end residues are part of each CDR3. The D gene is left open where the match is weak. A clone size is listed for some rows: how often the clone was seen (once, few, many), or a class if it is expanded.

j_call d_call clone_size v_call cdr3_aa cdr3_nt
TRBJ2-7 TRBD1 . TRBV18 CASSSRDRGTYEQYF TGTGCCAGCTCATCCCGGGACAGGGGAACCTACGAGCAGTACTTC
TRBJ2-7 TRBD2 . TRBV4-1 CASSQELAGHYEQYF TGCGCCAGCAGCCAAGAACTAGCGGGACACTACGAGCAGTACTTC
TRBJ2-3 . . TRBV10-1 CASSESRRLGKSTDTQYF TGCGCCAGCAGTGAGTCCCGTCGACTAGGAAAGAGCACAGATACGCAGTATTTT
TRBJ2-7 TRBD2 . TRBV10-2 CASRFGTSGSYEQYF TGCGCCAGCAGATTCGGGACTAGCGGCTCCTACGAGCAGTACTTC
TRBJ1-4 . few TRBV6-1 CASSGGGVNEKLFF TGTGCCAGCAGCGGTGGGGGGGTAAATGAAAAACTGTTTTTT
TRBJ1-2 . once TRBV2 CASTPNQGLNGYTF TGTGCCAGCACCCCCAACCAGGGGTTGAATGGCTACACCTTC
TRBJ2-3 TRBD1 . TRBV7-9 CASSSDRDFTDTQYF TGTGCCAGCAGCTCTGACAGGGATTTCACAGATACGCAGTATTTT
TRBJ1-6 . . TRBV7-9 CASSLLRGNSPLHF TGTGCCAGCAGCTTATTACGGGGGAATTCACCCCTCCACTTT
TRBJ2-7 . . TRBV11-2 CASSLSPRAGRGGYEQYF TGTGCCAGCAGCTTATCCCCGCGGGCAGGTCGAGGGGGCTACGAGCAGTACTTC
TRBJ1-1 . . TRBV2 CASGVNTEAFF TGTGCCAGCGGAGTGAACACTGAAGCTTTCTTT
TRBJ2-2 . . TRBV7-9 CASSRTRDTGELFF TGTGCCAGCAGCCGAACCCGGGACACCGGGGAGCTGTTTTTT
TRBJ2-7 . few TRBV29-1 CSVRPSHLAYEQYF TGCAGCGTTCGCCCCTCCCATTTAGCCTACGAGCAGTACTTC
TRBJ2-3 TRBD2 . TRBV4-2 CASSPQLAGGSTDTQYF TGTGCCAGCAGCCCCCAATTAGCGGGAGGAAGCACAGATACGCAGTATTTT
TRBJ1-1 TRBD1 . TRBV7-9 CASSLAGQGPEAFF TGTGCCAGCAGCTTAGCGGGACAGGGTCCTGAAGCTTTCTTT
TRBJ1-5 . once TRBV19 CASSISNNQPQHF TGTGCCAGTAGTATATCCAACAATCAGCCCCAGCATTTT
TRBJ2-3 . . TRBV5-1 CASTPWPQGADTQYF TGCGCCAGCACGCCTTGGCCCCAAGGGGCAGATACGCAGTATTTT
TRBJ1-1 . . TRBV15 CATSRTRDTEAFF TGTGCCACCAGCAGAACCCGGGACACTGAAGCTTTCTTT
TRBJ2-1 TRBD2 . TRBV7-9 CSSSSTTSGGPYNEQFF TGTTCCAGCAGCTCCACGACTAGCGGGGGTCCTTACAATGAGCAGTTCTTC
TRBJ2-1 . . TRBV6-1 CASSPRASNGNEQFF TGTGCCAGCAGCCCCAGGGCCTCTAATGGGAATGAGCAGTTCTTC
TRBJ1-4 . . TRBV7-2 CASSRETGINEKLFF TGTGCCAGCAGCCGAGAAACAGGGATTAATGAAAAACTGTTTTTT
TRBJ2-7 TRBD1 . TRBV28 CASSFGQAVYEQYF TGTGCCAGCAGTTTCGGACAGGCGGTGTACGAGCAGTACTTC
TRBJ1-6 . few TRBV10-3 CAISVEGEGNSPLHF TGTGCCATCAGTGTAGAGGGGGAAGGTAATTCACCCCTCCACTTT
TRBJ1-2 . . TRBV11-2 CASSLGWRGNTF TGTGCCAGCAGCTTAGGGTGGCGGGGAAACACCTTC
TRBJ2-2 . . TRBV10-3 CAISETRGGTGELFF TGTGCCATCAGTGAGACTAGAGGGGGAACCGGGGAGCTGTTTTTT
TRBJ1-2 . . TRBV15 CATSSDSNYGYTF TGTGCCACCAGCTCGGACAGCAACTATGGCTACACCTTC
TRBJ2-7 TRBD1 . TRBV5-1 CASSPRGDSSYEQYF TGCGCCAGCAGCCCCCGAGGGGACAGCTCCTACGAGCAGTACTTC
TRBJ2-1 TRBD2 . TRBV30 CAWSLAGEIGNEQFF TGTGCCTGGAGTCTAGCGGGAGAGATAGGGAATGAGCAGTTCTTC
TRBJ1-2 TRBD1 . TRBV2 CASSENRGNYGYTF TGTGCCAGCAGTGAGAACAGGGGAAACTATGGCTACACCTTC
TRBJ2-1 . few TRBV5-1 CASSFMVADYNEQFF TGCGCCAGCAGCTTTATGGTAGCGGACTACAATGAGCAGTTCTTC
TRBJ2-7 TRBD1 . TRBV11-2 CASSARTGAQQYF TGTGCCAGCAGCGCTAGGACAGGAGCTCAGCAGTACTTC
TRBJ2-7 TRBD2 . TRBV10-3 CAISESSGSSYEQYF TGTGCCATCAGTGAGTCGAGCGGGAGCTCCTACGAGCAGTACTTC
TRBJ2-3 . few TRBV5-1 CASSPLGASTDTQYF TGCGCCAGCAGCCCCCTGGGGGCTAGCACAGATACGCAGTATTTT
TRBJ2-7 . . TRBV5-1 CASSLDKGGFYEQYF TGCGCCAGCAGCTTGGATAAAGGGGGTTTCTACGAGCAGTACTTC
TRBJ2-2 . few TRBV28 CASSFSDRETGELFF TGTGCCAGCAGTTTTAGCGACCGAGAGACCGGGGAGCTGTTTTTT
TRBJ2-1 TRBD2 few TRBV7-9 CASTFDASGSDEQFF TGTGCCAGCACCTTTGATGCTAGCGGGAGCGATGAGCAGTTCTTC
TRBJ2-7 . few TRBV19 CASSTRQVSSYEQYF TGTGCCAGTAGTACCCGACAGGTGAGCTCCTACGAGCAGTACTTC
TRBJ1-5 . . TRBV11-3 CASSRGSNQPQHF TGTGCCAGCAGCCGGGGTTCCAATCAGCCCCAGCATTTT
TRBJ1-1 TRBD1 . TRBV10-3 CAIRTGGTEAFF TGTGCCATCAGGACAGGGGGCACTGAAGCTTTCTTT
TRBJ1-5 . . TRBV28 CASRLGTLNQPQHF TGTGCCAGCAGGCTCGGGACACTCAATCAGCCCCAGCATTTT
TRBJ1-1 . . TRBV6-5 CASSLVSGTGAEAFF TGTGCCAGCAGCCTCGTTAGTGGGACGGGGGCTGAAGCTTTCTTT
TRBJ1-2 . few TRBV5-6 CASSEGGFYGYTF TGTGCCAGCAGTGAGGGCGGATTCTATGGCTACACCTTC
TRBJ2-3 TRBD1 once TRBV6-6 CASRRQGAVADTQYF TGTGCCAGCAGGCGACAGGGGGCGGTGGCAGATACGCAGTATTTT
TRBJ2-6 TRBD1 . TRBV2 CASSEALGQQKSGANVLTF TGTGCCAGCAGTGAAGCGCTGGGACAGCAAAAGTCTGGGGCCAACGTCCTGACTTTC
TRBJ2-5 TRBD1 . TRBV11-3 CASSWDREETQYF TGTGCCAGCAGCTGGGACAGGGAAGAGACCCAGTACTTC
TRBJ2-1 TRBD2 few TRBV15 CATSGGTSGNYNEQFF TGTGCCACCAGCGGGGGGACTAGCGGGAACTACAATGAGCAGTTCTTC